The TCR beta chain described here comes from a study of shared clonotypes between healthy human individuals. Overall study context: Each donor contributed plates that comprised three CD4 naive, three CD4 memory, two CD8 naive and one CD8 memory.

V shed 5 bases and J shed 3 bases, with 5 bases lying between them. Germline assignment: CDR1 MNHNY and CDR2 SVGAGI (reference sequence). The CDR3 has 12 amino acids. Profiled with immunoSEQ multiplex PCR; TCRdb holds only in-frame clones, not every one. The data show around 600,000 clones, roughly 95% seen once. In the naive CD8 group, cells lacked CD45RO and were positively selected for CCR7, so terminally differentiated effector memory CD45RA+ cells were left out. Sequencing was performed on naive CD8+ T cells sorted from blood. The sequence came from a woman in her twenties or thirties in good health. The chain has TRBV6-6 and TRBJ1-5; no clear D gene. CDR3 region: CASSLVNQPQHF. In DNA form, the CDR3 reads TGTGCCAGCAGTCTTGTCAATCAGCCCCAGCATTTT.